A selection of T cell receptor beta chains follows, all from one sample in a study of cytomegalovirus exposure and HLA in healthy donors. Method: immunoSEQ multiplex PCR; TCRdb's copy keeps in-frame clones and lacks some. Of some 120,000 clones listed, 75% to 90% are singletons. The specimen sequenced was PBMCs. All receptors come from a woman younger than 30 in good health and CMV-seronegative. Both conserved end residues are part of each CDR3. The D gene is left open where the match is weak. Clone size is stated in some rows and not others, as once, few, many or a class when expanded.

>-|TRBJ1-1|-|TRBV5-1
TGCGCCAGCAATAAGGGGGACACTGAAGCTTTCTTT
CASNKGDTEAFF
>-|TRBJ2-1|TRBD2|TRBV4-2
TGTGCCAGCAGCCGAGGACTAGCGGGAGGTGGGCAGTTCTTC
CASSRGLAGGGQFF
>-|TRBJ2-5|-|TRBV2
TGTGCCAGTCAACTCGAAGAGACCCAGTACTTC
CASQLEETQYF
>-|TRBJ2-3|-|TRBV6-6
TGTGCCAGCAGTTACTCACGACAGGGCACAGATACGCAGTATTTT
CASSYSRQGTDTQYF
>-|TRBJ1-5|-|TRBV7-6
TGTGCCAGCAGCCCAGAGGCGGGCAGCAATCAGCCCCAGCATTTT
CASSPEAGSNQPQHF
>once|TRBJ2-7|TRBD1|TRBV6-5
TGTGCCAGCAGTATGGGGACAGAAAGCTCCTACGAGCAGTACTTC
CASSMGTESSYEQYF
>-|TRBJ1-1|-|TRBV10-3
TGTGCCATCAGTGAGGAGATGAACACTGAAGCTTTCTTT
CAISEEMNTEAFF
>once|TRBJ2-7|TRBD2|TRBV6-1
TGTGCCAGCAGTGAACTTTCGTTCGGACTAGCGGGAGGGAGCTCCTACGAGCAGTACTTC
CASSELSFGLAGGSSYEQYF
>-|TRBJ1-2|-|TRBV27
TGTGCCAGCTTTGGAGGAGGAGGCTACACCTTC
CASFGGGGYTF
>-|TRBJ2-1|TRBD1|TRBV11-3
TGTGCCAGCAGCCCATGGGACAGGGGGCATGAGTTCAATGAGCAGTTCTTC
CASSPWDRGHEFNEQFF
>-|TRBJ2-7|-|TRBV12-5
TGTGCTAGTGGTCCCAGTACCTACGAGCAGTACTTC
CASGPSTYEQYF
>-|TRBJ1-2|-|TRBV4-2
TGTGCCAGCAGCCAGGGCGAGGGCTACACCTTC
CASSQGEGYTF
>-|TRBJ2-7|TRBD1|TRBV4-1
TGCGCCAGCAGCGGACAGGGAAACTACGAGCAGTACTTC
CASSGQGNYEQYF
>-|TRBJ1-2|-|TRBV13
TGTGCCAGCAGCTACCGGGATTGGGGAAGTGATGGCTACACCTTC
CASSYRDWGSDGYTF
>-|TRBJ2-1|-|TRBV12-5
TGTGCTAGTGGCCTGACAGGACCAACCTACAATGAGCAGTTCTTC
CASGLTGPTYNEQFF
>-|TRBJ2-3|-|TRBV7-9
TGTGCCAGCACCCTACCGGGGGGGACAGGGTCCACAGATACGCAGTATTTT
CASTLPGGTGSTDTQYF